The present T cell receptor (beta chain) was sequenced within a study of neurological immune-mediated disorders. This clonotype has at least ten counts. Each TCR transcript was tagged with a 10-nucleotide random UMI during 5'RACE. TCRdb independently ran MiXCR on the 5' RACE reads; one entry per CDR3 protein. This table holds about 90,000 distinct CDR3 sequences, about 13% found once. The time point was: longitudinal time-point 2. This receptor was taken from a female donor with HTLV-1-associated myelopathy (HAM/TSP). The material sequenced was PBMCs.

CDR3 in DNA: TGTGCCAGCGAGGGACAGGTCACAGATACGCAGTATTTT. It translates to CASEGQVTDTQYF. This sequence joins TRBV2 and TRBJ2-3, with TRBD1 identical over 8 bases. The CDR3 length is 13 residues. The V gene's germline CDR1 is SNHLY and CDR2 FYNNEI. Trimming cost V 8 bases and J 2 bases; bases outside gene matches: 3.